Below are 18 T cell receptor beta chains sequenced from a single sample in a study of blood T cell repertoires in COVID-19 (dated by TCRdb to the early 2020s). The library was prepared using the immunoSEQ multiplex PCR assay. The table comes from immuneACCESS by way of TCRdb, which keeps in-frame sequences with V and J called. Part of the clones is missing from these tables; in studies checked, under half for an unresolved V gene and the rest for unknown reasons. The sample contains approximately 300,000 clones, 86% of them found a single time. The ten most abundant clones make up approximately 1.5% of the sample. The source material was peripheral blood. These receptors originate from a woman between 50 and 59 years old with acute or convalescent COVID-19.

The genes are TRBV3-1 (or the pseudogene TRBV3-2) and TRBJ2-5, with D possibly being TRBD2 (5 bases). The CDR3 sequence is 16 residues long. Germline CDR1 LGHDT, CDR2 YNNKEL (reference sequence). Trimming took off 0 bases at V and 5 bases at J, with 16 bases between the two ends. In DNA, the CDR3 is TGTGCCAGCAGCCAAGATCGCGTCCCTAGCCGGGAGACCCAGTACTTC. As protein: CASSQDRVPSRETQYF.

As concerns this clone: Distinct nucleotide sequences in the sample also encode this CDR3. V usage is TRBV19 and J usage is TRBJ1-5; 7 nucleotides match TRBD1. Germline V lookup: CDR1 LNHDA, CDR2 SQIVND (reference sequence). The trim removed 6 bases at V and 3 bases at J, leaving 2 bases unmatched. This CDR3 is built from 13 residues. CDR3 in amino acids: CASRDRYNQPQHF. CDR3 sequence (DNA): TGTGCCAGTAGGGACAGGTACAATCAGCCCCAGCATTTT.

The V call is TRBV4-1, the J call TRBJ2-3; 7 bases are shared with TRBD2. The V gene's germline CDR1 is MGHRA and CDR2 YSYEKL. The V segment lost 4 bases and the J segment 5 bases; nucleotides outside the gene matches: 6. The CDR3 is 14 amino acids. CDR3 in DNA: TGCGCCAGCAGCCCAGCGGGACGGGGAGATACGCAGTATTTT. It codes for CASSPAGRGDTQYF.

The chain carries TRBV6-5 and TRBJ2-1, with 7 bases lining up with TRBD2. Germline trimming cut 4 bases from V and 6 bases from J; bases unmatched to any gene: 6. The CDR3 length is 14 residues. CDR1 MNHEY and CDR2 SVGAGI come from the germline V gene. This CDR3 reads CASSSGREINEQFF. The CDR3 region has the DNA TGTGCCAGCAGTTCTGGGCGGGAGATCAATGAGCAGTTCTTC.

The genes are TRBV7-3 and TRBJ1-1; D is ambiguous. The V and J ends lost 1 base and 4 bases respectively, with 16 bases between them. CDR1 is SGHTA, CDR2 FQGTGA, per germline. The CDR3 contains 16 residues. The CDR3 protein is CASSLRSRGVGTEAFF. CDR3 DNA: TGTGCCAGCAGCTTAAGGTCGCGGGGAGTGGGCACTGAAGCTTTCTTT.

This clone was observed once. The V call is TRBV5-4, the J call TRBJ2-7; possibly TRBD2 for D (6 bases). CDR1 SGHNT and CDR2 YYREEE come from the germline V gene (reference sequence). V shed 5 bases and J shed 3 bases, with 18 bases lying between them. The CDR3 loop spans 15 amino acids. CDR3 nucleotides: TGTGCCAGCAGTCTAGCGTGGGGCCAGGACTACGAGCAGTACTTC. Encoded protein: CASSLAWGQDYEQYF.

J is TRBJ1-3 and V is TRBV7-8, with a weak D call TRBD1 (6 bases). The V end was cut by 3 bases, the J end by 8 bases, with 11 bases between. The germline V gene encodes CDR1 SGHVS and CDR2 FQNEAQ. The CDR3 contains 13 residues. DNA for the CDR3: TGTGCCAGCAGCTTTCGGGGGGCGTACACCATATATTTT. The encoded protein is CASSFRGAYTIYF.

Notes on this clone: Other DNA variants within this sample encode the same CDR3. This chain uses TRBV5-4 with TRBJ2-2, with TRBD2 as a possible D gene (6 bases). Germline V lookup: CDR1 SGHNT, CDR2 YYREEE (reference sequence). The CDR3 has 15 residues. The ends were cut back, 1 base at V and 0 bases at J, with 7 bases in the middle. The chain's CDR3 is CASSLRLANTGELFF. DNA for the CDR3: TGTGCCAGCAGCTTGAGACTAGCGAACACCGGGGAGCTGTTTTTT. The complete variable domain, with remaining parts taken from reference TRBV5-4 and TRBJ2-2, reads ETGVTQSPTHLIKTRGQQVTLRCSSQSGHNTVSWYQQALGQGPQFIFQYYREEENGRGNFPPRFSGLQFPNYSSELNVNALELDDSALYLCASSLRLANTGELFFGEGSRLTVL.

This chain joins TRBV7-3 and TRBJ1-1; 9 nucleotides align to TRBD1. The V segment lost 4 bases and the J segment 8 bases; nucleotides outside the gene matches: 11. Germline V gene data show CDR1 as SGHTA and CDR2 as FQGTGA. The CDR3 length is 15 residues. The CDR3 DNA is TGTGCCAGCAGCTCACGACAGGGGGAAGAACAGGAAGCTTTCTTT. It encodes CASSSRQGEEQEAFF.

This clone was counted once. The J gene is TRBJ1-6, the V gene TRBV27; 10 bases align to TRBD1. The CDR3 spans 15 residues. Per germline, CDR1 MNHEY and CDR2 SMNVEV (reference sequence). Trimming cost V 3 bases and J 6 bases; bases outside gene matches: 2. This chain's CDR3 is CASSFRDRGNSPLHF. The CDR3 DNA sequence: TGTGCCAGCAGTTTCCGGGACAGGGGTAATTCACCCCTCCACTTT.

This clone was counted only a few times. The gene calls are TRBV5-6 and TRBJ1-4; a possible D gene is TRBD1 (5 bases). Germline values: CDR1 SGHDT, CDR2 YYEEEE. V shed 3 bases and J shed 7 bases, with 10 bases lying between them. This CDR3 contains 13 residues. The CDR3 coding sequence is TGTGCCAGCAGCTCCCCCAGGGCTGAAAAACTGTTTTTT. It specifies CASSSPRAEKLFF.

The V call is TRBV25-1, the J call TRBJ2-3; D remains unclear. The V end was cut by 2 bases, the J end by 2 bases, with 11 bases between. CDR1 and CDR2 (germline): MGHDK, SYGVNS. The CDR3 is 15 amino acids. The CDR3, as DNA: TGTGCCAGCAGTGAAAGGTCCGGGTTCACAGATACGCAGTATTTT. It translates to CASSERSGFTDTQYF.

The genes are TRBV6-5 and TRBJ1-5; the D gene is possibly TRBD1 (6 bases). CDR1 is MNHEY, CDR2 SVGAGI, per germline. V lost 2 bases, J lost 0 bases, and 11 bases lay in between. The CDR3 consists of 16 residues. The CDR3: CASSYGDTDSNQPQHF. CDR3 sequence (DNA): TGTGCCAGCAGTTACGGGGACACAGATAGCAATCAGCCCCAGCATTTT.

The rearrangement links TRBV12-5 to TRBJ2-7; tentatively, D is TRBD1 (6 bases). Germline values: CDR1 LGHNT, CDR2 FRNRAP. The CDR3 sequence is 13 residues long. V was trimmed by 6 bases and J by 2 bases, leaving 11 bases between them. The CDR3 region has the DNA TGTGCTAGTGGCCGAACAGGGACCTACGAGCAGTACTTC. Protein sequence: CASGRTGTYEQYF.

The rearrangement links TRBV19 to TRBJ1-2; D is perhaps TRBD1 (5 bases). The V end was cut by 7 bases, the J end by 4 bases, with 19 bases between. Germline-derived CDR1 and CDR2 are LNHDA and SQIVND (reference sequence). CDR3 length: 15 residues. In DNA form, the CDR3 reads TGTGCCAGTACGTTCAGGGATCGTCTTGTCTATGGCTACACCTTC. Protein sequence: CASTFRDRLVYGYTF.

The chain recombines TRBV27 with TRBJ2-7; weak D call: TRBD2 (7 bases). V was cut by 6 bases and J by 9 bases, with 15 bases left in between. Per the germline V gene, CDR1 is MNHEY and CDR2 is SMNVEV (reference sequence). The CDR3 is 12 amino acids. In nucleotides, the CDR3 is TGTGCCAGCAGGGGGCGGGGGCGCGGGCAGTACTTC. It is translated as CASRGRGRGQYF.

This CDR3 is CAWSVGSGPGELFF. CDR3 sequence (DNA): TGTGCCTGGAGTGTAGGGTCAGGGCCCGGGGAGCTGTTTTTT. The chain has TRBV30 and TRBJ2-2; D is possibly TRBD1 (5 bases). V was clipped by 0 bases and J by 6 bases, with 11 bases between them. Germline V gene lookup returns CDR1 GTSNPN and CDR2 SVGIG (reference sequence). The CDR3 has 14 residues.

The chain couples TRBV3-1 (or the pseudogene TRBV3-2) to TRBJ2-5; 9 nucleotides agree with TRBD2. V shed 2 bases and J 5 bases; nucleotides not matched to a gene: 6. Germline CDR1 reads LGHDT; CDR2 reads YNNKEL (reference sequence). This CDR3 comprises 15 residues. For the CDR3, the DNA is TGTGCCAGCAGCCAACTAGCGGGACCAAGGGAGACCCAGTACTTC. It yields the protein CASSQLAGPRETQYF.